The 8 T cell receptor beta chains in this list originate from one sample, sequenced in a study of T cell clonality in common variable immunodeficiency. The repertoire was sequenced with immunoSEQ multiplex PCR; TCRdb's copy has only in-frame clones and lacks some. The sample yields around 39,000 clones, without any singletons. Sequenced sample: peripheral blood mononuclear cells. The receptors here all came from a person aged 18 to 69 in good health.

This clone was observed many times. The CDR3 loop is CSATSGVTYEQYF. The CDR3 DNA, read in part, is TGCAGTGCTACCTCAGGGGTGACCTACGAG. V usage is TRBV20-1 and J usage is TRBJ2-7; possible D gene TRBD1, 6 bases. The read falls 3 residues short of the CDR3 end, and the missing part is taken from the germline J gene. V was cut by 4 bases and J by 2 bases, with 12 bases left in between. There are 13 residues in the CDR3. In germline, CDR1 is DFQATT, CDR2 SNEGSKA (reference sequence).

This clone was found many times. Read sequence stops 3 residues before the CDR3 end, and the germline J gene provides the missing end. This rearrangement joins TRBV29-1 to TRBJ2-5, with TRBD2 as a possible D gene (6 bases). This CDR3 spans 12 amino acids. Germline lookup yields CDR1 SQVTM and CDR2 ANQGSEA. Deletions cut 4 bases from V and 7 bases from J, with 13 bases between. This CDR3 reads CSVGGPGGTQYF. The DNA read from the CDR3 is TGCAGCGTTGGGGGTCCCGGGGGGACC.

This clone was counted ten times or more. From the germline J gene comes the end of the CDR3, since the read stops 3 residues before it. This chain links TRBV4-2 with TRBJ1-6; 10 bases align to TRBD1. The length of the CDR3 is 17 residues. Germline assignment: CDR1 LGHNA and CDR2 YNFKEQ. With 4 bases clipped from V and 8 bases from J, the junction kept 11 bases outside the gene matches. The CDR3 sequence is CASSRTRTGQGDSPLHF. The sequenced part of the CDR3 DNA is TGTGCCAGCAGCCGGACAAGGACCGGACAGGGGGATTCACCC.

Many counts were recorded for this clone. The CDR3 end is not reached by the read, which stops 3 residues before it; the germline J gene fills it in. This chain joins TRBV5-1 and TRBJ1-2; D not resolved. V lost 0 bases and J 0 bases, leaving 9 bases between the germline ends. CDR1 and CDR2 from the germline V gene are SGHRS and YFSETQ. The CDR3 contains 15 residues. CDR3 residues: CASSLVSAANYGYTF. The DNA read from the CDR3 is TGCGCCAGCAGCTTGGTAAGCGCAGCTAACTATGGC.

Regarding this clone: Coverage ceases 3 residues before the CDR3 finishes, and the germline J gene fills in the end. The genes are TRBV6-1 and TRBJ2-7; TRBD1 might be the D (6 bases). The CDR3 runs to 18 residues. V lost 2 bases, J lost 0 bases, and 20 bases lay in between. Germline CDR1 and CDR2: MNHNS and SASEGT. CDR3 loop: CASSERWEQGTNSYEQYF. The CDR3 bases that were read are TGTGCCAGCAGTGAAAGATGGGAACAGGGTACCAACTCCTACGAG.

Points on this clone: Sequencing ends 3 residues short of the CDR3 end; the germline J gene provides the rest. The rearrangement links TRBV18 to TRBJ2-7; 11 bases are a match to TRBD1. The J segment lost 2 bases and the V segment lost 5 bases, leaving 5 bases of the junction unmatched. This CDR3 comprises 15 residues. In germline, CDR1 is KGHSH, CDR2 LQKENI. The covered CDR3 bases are TGTGCCAGCTCAAAAGGGACAGGGGGTACCTACGAG. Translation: CASSKGTGGTYE. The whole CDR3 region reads CASSKGTGGTYEQYF.

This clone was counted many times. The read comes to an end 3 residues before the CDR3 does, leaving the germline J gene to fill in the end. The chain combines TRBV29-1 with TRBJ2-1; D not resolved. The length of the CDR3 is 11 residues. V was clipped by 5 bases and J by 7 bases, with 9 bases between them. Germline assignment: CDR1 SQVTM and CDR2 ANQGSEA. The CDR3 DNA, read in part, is TGCAGCGTTTCCAATCGGAATGAG. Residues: CSVSNRNE. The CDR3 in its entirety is CSVSNRNEQFF.

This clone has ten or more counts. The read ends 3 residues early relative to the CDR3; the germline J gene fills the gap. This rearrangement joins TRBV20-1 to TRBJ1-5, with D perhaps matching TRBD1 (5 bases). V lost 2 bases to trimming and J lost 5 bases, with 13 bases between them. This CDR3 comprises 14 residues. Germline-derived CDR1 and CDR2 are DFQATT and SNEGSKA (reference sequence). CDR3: CSARRQPGDQPQHF. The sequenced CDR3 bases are TGCAGTGCTAGAAGACAGCCCGGCGATCAGCCC.